The clone carrying this TCR beta chain occurred once. Its antigen remains unknown. The ends lost 6 bases at V and 4 bases at J; junction bases unmatched: 12. The CDR3 spans 15 residues. Germline V gives CDR1 MDHEN, CDR2 SYDVKM. This sample stems from a study of T cell responses to AZD1222 COVID-19 vaccine. General study points: Clonal diversity was possibly underestimated, and white British individuals and females predominated among donors. At baseline, seropositivity was found in only five or six AZD1222 recipients.

Doses given second, at about 4 or about 12 weeks, were pooled. The method was immunoSEQ multiplex PCR; TCRdb's version includes in-frame clones alone and lacks a portion of them. In the table there are 150,000 to 180,000 clones, roughly 90% of which are singletons. The source is an adult who received the AZD1222 COVID-19 vaccine. The specimen was peripheral blood, collected 28 days after the second AZD1222 dose. The gene calls are TRBV28 and TRBJ2-7; 7 bases agree with TRBD1. The CDR3 DNA reads as TGTGCCAGCAGAGGACAGGAAGGGTGGTTTTACGAGCAGTACTTC. Amino acid sequence: CASRGQEGWFYEQYF.